Listed below are T cell receptor beta chains from one sample, sequenced in a study of T cells in Graves' hyperthyroidism and ophthalmopathy. TCRdb ran MiXCR on the multiplex PCR reads and lists one entry per CDR3 protein. The sample shows a few hundred thousand distinct CDR3 sequences, about 18% of them seen only once. Sequencing was performed on blood. The receptors shown here come from a man between 18 and 35 years old with Graves' ophthalmopathy. The CDR3 runs from the conserved cysteine through the conserved F or W. D genes are given only for firm matches. The listing skips clone size in some rows; elsewhere it reads once, few, many or a size class.

j_call cdr3_length d_call v_call clone_size cdr3_aa
TRBJ1-1 15 - TRBV12-3/TRBV12-4 many CASSLLGRGNTEAFF
TRBJ2-3 15 TRBD1 TRBV7-2 few CASSLETGGPDTQYF
TRBJ1-2 18 - TRBV18 few CASSPTAITGILLYGYTF
TRBJ1-2 18 TRBD1 TRBV9 few CASSVGVKTGGENYGYTF
TRBJ1-2 16 - TRBV7-9 few CASSLVRGWYDYGYTF
TRBJ1-5 14 TRBD1 TRBV2 many CASRDQGDNQPQHF
TRBJ2-1 16 - TRBV4-2 few CASSQEEGGPYNEQFF
TRBJ2-1 15 - TRBV5-1 many CASSLLSLRQGEQFF
TRBJ1-1 12 - TRBV3-1 many CASSQVSGSAFF
TRBJ1-2 11 - TRBV12-3/TRBV12-4 few CASSQGDGYTF
TRBJ1-4 15 - TRBV5-1 - CASSLDVGTNEKLFF
TRBJ2-1 14 TRBD2 TRBV11-2 - CASSFWREKAEQFF
TRBJ2-7 15 - TRBV7-9 - CASNANKDRAHEQYF
TRBJ1-1 12 - TRBV12-3/TRBV12-4 - CATAQIGAEAFF
TRBJ1-5 14 - TRBV6-2/TRBV6-3 many CASSYTWSNQPQHF
TRBJ1-1 18 TRBD1 TRBV4-2 few CASSQNPTGQIMNTEAFF
TRBJ2-2 16 - TRBV7-6 - CASSLVSFANTGELFF
TRBJ1-4 13 - TRBV29-1 few CSVGGPGNEKLFF
TRBJ2-3 15 - TRBV11-1 many CASSITPGGTDTQYF
TRBJ2-7 15 TRBD1 TRBV20-1 few CSAREPGQMPYEQYF
TRBJ2-7 15 TRBD1 TRBV5-1 - CASSSGTGRPYEQYF
TRBJ1-2 13 - TRBV6-2/TRBV6-3 many CASSLRDTLGYTF
TRBJ1-1 15 - TRBV12-3/TRBV12-4 many CASSPTGQPNTEAFF
TRBJ2-1 15 - TRBV28 few CASSSEPTFYNERFF
TRBJ1-4 15 - TRBV28 - CASSPPSATNEKLFF
TRBJ2-7 15 - TRBV3-1 many CASSQDGTGRNEQYF
TRBJ2-1 14 - TRBV12-3/TRBV12-4 - CASRDSGGYNEQFF
TRBJ1-4 20 - TRBV2 - CASSEANRAKGRPTNEKLFF
TRBJ1-5 15 TRBD1 TRBV20-1 many CSARPTGSGVQPQHF
TRBJ1-6 13 - TRBV6-1 - CASSLTFNSPLHF
TRBJ1-5 18 TRBD1 TRBV6-5 - CASSYSSRGAGEEQPQHF
TRBJ1-1 13 - TRBV11-1 many CASSRQEYTEAFF
TRBJ1-2 11 - TRBV29-1 many CSVLRSGGYTF
TRBJ1-2 12 - TRBV20-1 few CSARTSEDGYTF
TRBJ1-5 14 - TRBV6-1 many CASSITYSNQPQHF
TRBJ1-2 14 - TRBV19 - CASRSREAPRGYTF
TRBJ1-1 14 - TRBV7-9 - CASSQGSGNTEAFF
TRBJ2-1 17 TRBD2 TRBV28 once CASSPHLPGLPDNEQFF
TRBJ2-1 15 - TRBV5-4 - CASSLRLGFQDEQFF
TRBJ2-7 15 - TRBV18 - CASSPSMVLSYEQYF
TRBJ1-4 15 TRBD1 TRBV4-1 few CASSQTGTGNEKLFF
TRBJ2-5 15 - TRBV28 - CASPPTSGTQETQYF
TRBJ1-2 14 - TRBV14 many CASSQGQIPYGYTF
TRBJ2-1 15 TRBD2 TRBV7-3 - CASSPLAGGINEQFF
TRBJ1-2 13 TRBD1 TRBV19 few CASRPTGLYGYTF
TRBJ2-7 14 - TRBV5-6 once CASSLAGISYEQYF
TRBJ1-2 17 TRBD1 TRBV27 many CASSLSTNRGQNYGYTF
TRBJ1-5 15 - TRBV7-2 - CASSPGHLGYQPQHF
TRBJ1-2 14 TRBD1 TRBV6-9 - CASTAPGQGHGYTF
TRBJ1-1 15 - TRBV6-1 many CATSRDGGLDTEAFF
TRBJ1-2 16 - TRBV13 - CASSLGGTHTNYGYTF
TRBJ1-2 14 - TRBV5-1 - CASSFRGGTEGYTF
TRBJ2-6 19 TRBD1 TRBV3-1 few CASSQAGTGGISGANVLTF